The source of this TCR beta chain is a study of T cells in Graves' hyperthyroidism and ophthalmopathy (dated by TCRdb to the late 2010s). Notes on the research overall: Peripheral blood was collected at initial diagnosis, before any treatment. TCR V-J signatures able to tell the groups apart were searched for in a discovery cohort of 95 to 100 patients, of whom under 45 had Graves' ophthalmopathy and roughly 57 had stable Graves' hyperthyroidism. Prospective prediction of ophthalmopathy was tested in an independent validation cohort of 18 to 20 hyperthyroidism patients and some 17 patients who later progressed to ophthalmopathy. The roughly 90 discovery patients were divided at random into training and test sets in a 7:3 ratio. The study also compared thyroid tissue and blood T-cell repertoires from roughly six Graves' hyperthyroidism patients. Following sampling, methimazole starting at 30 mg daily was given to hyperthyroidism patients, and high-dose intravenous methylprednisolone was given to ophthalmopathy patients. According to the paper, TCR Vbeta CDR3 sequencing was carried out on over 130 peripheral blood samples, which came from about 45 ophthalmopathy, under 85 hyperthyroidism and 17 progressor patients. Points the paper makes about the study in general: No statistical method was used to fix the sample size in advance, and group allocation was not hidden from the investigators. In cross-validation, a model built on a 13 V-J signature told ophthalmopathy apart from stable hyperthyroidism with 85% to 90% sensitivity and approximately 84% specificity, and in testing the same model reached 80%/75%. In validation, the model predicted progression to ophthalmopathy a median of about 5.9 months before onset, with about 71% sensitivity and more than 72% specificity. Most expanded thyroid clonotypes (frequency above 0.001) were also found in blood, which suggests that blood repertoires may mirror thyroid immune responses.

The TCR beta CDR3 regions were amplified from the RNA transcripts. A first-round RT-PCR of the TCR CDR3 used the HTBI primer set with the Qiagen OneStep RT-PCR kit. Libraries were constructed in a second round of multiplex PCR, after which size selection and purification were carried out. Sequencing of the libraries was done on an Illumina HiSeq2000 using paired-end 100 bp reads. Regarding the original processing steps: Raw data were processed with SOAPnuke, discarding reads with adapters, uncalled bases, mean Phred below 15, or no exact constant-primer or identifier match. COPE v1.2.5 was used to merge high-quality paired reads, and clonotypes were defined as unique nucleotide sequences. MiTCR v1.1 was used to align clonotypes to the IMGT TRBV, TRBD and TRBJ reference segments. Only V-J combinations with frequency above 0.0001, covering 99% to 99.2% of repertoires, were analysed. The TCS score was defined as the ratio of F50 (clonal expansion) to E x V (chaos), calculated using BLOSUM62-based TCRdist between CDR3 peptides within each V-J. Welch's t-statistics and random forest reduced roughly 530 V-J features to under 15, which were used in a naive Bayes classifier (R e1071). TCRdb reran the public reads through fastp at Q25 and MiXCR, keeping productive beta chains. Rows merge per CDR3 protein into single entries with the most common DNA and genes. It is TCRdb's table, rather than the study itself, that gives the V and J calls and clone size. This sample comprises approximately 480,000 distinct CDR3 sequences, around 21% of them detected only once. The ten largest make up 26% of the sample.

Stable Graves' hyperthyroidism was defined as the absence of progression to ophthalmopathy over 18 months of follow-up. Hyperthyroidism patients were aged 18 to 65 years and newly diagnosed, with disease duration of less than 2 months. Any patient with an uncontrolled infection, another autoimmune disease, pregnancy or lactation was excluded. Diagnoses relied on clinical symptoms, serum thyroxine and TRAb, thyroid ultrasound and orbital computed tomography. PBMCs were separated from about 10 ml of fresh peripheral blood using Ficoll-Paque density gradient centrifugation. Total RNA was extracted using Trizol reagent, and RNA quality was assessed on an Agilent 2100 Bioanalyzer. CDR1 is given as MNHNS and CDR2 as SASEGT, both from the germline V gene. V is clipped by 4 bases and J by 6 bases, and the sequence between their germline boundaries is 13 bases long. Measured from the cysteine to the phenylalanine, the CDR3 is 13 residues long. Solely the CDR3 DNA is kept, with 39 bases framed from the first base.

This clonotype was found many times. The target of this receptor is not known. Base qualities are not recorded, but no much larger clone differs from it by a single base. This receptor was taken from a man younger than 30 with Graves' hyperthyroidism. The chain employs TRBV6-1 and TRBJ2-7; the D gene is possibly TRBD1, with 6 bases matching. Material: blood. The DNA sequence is TGTGCCAGCAGTGCAGGGGCCCGGGGCGAGCAGTACTTC. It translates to CASSAGARGEQYF.